The 4 T cell receptor beta chains given below trace back to one sample, sequenced in a study of OX40 agonist ivuxolimab in advanced cancers. Sequencing was performed with immunoSEQ multiplex PCR; in TCRdb, only in-frame clones are kept and a portion is missing. The sample records some 99,000 clones, approximately 95% being singletons. Sequences were derived from CD4+ or CD8+ T cells sorted from blood, sampled in a trial of the OX40 agonist ivuxolimab. These receptors came from an adult with an advanced solid tumor such as melanoma, head and neck, liver or kidney cancer.

The chain links TRBV6-4 to TRBJ2-5, with 9 bases aligning to TRBD2. The assigned J gene may be wrong: the sequence end matches TRBJ2-7 better. The CDR3 contains 17 residues. CDR1 and CDR2 (germline): MRHNA, SNTAGT. CDR3 region: CASSGSAGGPAIYEQYF. The CDR3 nucleotides read TGTGCCAGCAGTGGGTCAGCGGGGGGCCCAGCGATCTACGAGCAGTACTTC.

The chain recombines TRBV10-3 with TRBJ2-5, with TRBD2 matching over 10 bases. In germline, CDR1 is ENHRY, CDR2 SYGVKD. CDR3 length: 15 residues. V lost 2 bases to trimming and J lost 2 bases; unmatched junction nucleotides: 2. This CDR3 is CAISEPAGGQETQYF. CDR3 DNA sequence: TGTGCCATCAGTGAGCCAGCGGGGGGGCAAGAGACCCAGTACTTC.

The chain has TRBV10-3 and TRBJ2-3; D is possibly TRBD1 or TRBD2 (5 bases each). Germline-derived CDR1 and CDR2 are ENHRY and SYGVKD. The V end was cut by 5 bases, the J end by 4 bases, with 10 bases between. There are 13 residues in the CDR3. DNA for the CDR3: TGTGCCATCAGTACGTGGGGGTCAGATACGCAGTATTTT. Translated: CAISTWGSDTQYF.

CDR3 amino acids: CASSPPLDTQYF. The CDR3 DNA is TGTGCCAGCTCACCACCGCTGGATACGCAGTATTTT. This sequence joins TRBV18 and TRBJ2-3; D not resolved. Trimming took off 0 bases at V and 6 bases at J, with 4 bases between the two ends. The germline V gene encodes CDR1 KGHSH and CDR2 LQKENI. The CDR3 consists of 12 residues.